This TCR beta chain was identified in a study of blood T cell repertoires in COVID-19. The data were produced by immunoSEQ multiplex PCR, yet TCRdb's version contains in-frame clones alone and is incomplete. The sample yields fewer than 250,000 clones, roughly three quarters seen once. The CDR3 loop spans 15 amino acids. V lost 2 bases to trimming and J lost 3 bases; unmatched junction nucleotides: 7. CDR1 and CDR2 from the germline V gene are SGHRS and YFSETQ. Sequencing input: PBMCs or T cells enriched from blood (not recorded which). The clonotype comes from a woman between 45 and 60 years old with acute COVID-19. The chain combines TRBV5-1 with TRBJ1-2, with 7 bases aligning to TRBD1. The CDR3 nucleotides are TGCGCCAGCAGCTTCGACGGACAGGCGCACTATGGCTACACCTTC. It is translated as CASSFDGQAHYGYTF. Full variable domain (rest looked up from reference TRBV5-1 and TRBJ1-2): KAGVTQTPRYLIKTRGQQVTLSCSPISGHRSVSWYQQTPGQGLQFLFEYFSETQRNKGNFPGRFSGRQFSNSRSEMNVSTLELGDSALYLCASSFDGQAHYGYTFGSGTRLTVV.